The source of this T cell receptor (beta chain) is a study of type 1 regulatory T cells. Graft donor-derived T-allo10 cells were described as host-alloantigen-specific, anergic, and alloantigen-specifically suppressive. TCRdb re-derived calls from the reads in MiXCR, one entry per CDR3 protein. The sample lists some 6,000 distinct CDR3 sequences; 27% were seen once. The ends were cut back, 2 bases at V and 13 bases at J, with 12 bases in the middle. Germline-derived CDR1 and CDR2 are SEHNR and FQNEAQ (reference sequence). The CDR3 is 13 residues long. As to this clonotype: The antigen is unknown.

The sequence derives from a human donor in good health. V usage is TRBV7-9 and J usage is TRBJ1-6; D is ambiguous. The sequenced sample was cultured T cells, either the whole culture or a sorted T cell fraction (not recorded which). Subset in this sample: Tr1-enriched cell product generated in vitro against host alloantigens. For the CDR3, the DNA is TGTGCCAGCAGCTTAACTCAGTCATTTCCCCTCCACTTT. Protein: CASSLTQSFPLHF.